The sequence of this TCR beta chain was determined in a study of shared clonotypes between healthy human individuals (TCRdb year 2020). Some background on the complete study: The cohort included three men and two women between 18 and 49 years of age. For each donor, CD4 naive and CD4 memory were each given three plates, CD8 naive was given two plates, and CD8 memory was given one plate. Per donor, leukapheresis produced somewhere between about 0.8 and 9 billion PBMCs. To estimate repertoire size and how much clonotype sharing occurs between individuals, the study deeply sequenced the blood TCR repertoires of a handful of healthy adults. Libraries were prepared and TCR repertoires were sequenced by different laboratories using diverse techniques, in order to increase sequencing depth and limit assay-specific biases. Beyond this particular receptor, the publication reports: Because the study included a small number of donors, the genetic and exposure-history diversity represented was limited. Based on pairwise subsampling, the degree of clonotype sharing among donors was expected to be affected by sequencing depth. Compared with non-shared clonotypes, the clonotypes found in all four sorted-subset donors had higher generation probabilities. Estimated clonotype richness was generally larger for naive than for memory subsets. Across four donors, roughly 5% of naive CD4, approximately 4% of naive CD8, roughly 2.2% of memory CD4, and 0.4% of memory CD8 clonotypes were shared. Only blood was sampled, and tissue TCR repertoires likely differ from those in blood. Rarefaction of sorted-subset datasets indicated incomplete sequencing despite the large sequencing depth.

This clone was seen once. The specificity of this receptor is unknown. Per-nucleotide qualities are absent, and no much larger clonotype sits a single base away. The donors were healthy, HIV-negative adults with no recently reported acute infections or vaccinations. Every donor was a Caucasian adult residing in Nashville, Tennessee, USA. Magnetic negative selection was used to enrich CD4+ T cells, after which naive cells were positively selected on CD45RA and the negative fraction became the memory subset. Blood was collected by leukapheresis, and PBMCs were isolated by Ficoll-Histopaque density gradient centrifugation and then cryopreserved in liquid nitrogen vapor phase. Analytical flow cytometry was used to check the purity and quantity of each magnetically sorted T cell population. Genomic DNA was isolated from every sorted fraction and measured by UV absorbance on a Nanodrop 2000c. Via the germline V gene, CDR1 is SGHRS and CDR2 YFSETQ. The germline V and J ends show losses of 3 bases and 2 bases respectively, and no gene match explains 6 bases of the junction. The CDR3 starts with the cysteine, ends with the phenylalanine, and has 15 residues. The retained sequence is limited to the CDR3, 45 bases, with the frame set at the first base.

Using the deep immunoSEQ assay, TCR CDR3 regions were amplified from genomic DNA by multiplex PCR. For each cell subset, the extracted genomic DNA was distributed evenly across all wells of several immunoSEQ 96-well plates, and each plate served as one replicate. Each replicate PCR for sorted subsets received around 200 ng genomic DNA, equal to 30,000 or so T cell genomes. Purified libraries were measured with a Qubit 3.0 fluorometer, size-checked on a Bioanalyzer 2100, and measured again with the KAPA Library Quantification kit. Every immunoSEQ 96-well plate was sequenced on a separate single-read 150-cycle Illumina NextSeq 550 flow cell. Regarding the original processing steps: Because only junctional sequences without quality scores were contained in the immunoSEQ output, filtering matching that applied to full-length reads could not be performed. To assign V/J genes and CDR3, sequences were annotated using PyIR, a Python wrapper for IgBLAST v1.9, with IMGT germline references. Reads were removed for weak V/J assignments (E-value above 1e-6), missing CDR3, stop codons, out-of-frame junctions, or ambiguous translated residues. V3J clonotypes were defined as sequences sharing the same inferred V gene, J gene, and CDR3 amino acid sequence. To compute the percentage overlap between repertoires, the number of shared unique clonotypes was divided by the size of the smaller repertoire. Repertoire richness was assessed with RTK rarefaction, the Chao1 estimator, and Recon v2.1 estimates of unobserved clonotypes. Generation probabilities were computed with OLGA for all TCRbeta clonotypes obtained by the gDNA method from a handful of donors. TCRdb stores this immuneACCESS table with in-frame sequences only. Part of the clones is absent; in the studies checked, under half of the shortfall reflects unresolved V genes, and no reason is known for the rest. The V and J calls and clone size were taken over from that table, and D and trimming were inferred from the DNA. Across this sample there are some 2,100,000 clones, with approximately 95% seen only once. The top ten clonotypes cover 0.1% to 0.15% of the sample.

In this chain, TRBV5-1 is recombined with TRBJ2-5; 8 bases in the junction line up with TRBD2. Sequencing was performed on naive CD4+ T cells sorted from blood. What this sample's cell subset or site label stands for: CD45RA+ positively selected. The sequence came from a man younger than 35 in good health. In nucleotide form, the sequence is TGCGCCAGCAGCTCGAGCGGGGGACCTCAAGAGACCCAGTACTTC. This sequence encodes CASSSSGGPQETQYF.